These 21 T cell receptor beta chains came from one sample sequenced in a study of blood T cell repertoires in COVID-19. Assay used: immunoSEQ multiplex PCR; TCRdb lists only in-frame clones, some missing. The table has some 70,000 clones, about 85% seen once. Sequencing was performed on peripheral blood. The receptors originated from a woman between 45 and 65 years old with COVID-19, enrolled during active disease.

The CDR3 region is CASRSGRNNEQFF. CDR3 sequence (DNA): TGTGCCTCCCGGAGCGGGAGGAACAATGAGCAGTTCTTC. V usage is TRBV10-3 and J usage is TRBJ2-1; 9 nucleotides agree with TRBD2. With 11 bases clipped from V and 5 bases from J, the junction kept 7 bases outside the gene matches. The CDR3 length is 13 residues. In germline, CDR1 is ENHRY, CDR2 SYGVKD.

CDR3 DNA: TGTGCCAGCAGCCCAACGGGAGAGGTGCGGAATGAGCAGTTCTTC. It translates to CASSPTGEVRNEQFF. The V gene is TRBV7-3, the J gene TRBJ2-1; a possible D gene is TRBD2 (6 bases). V was cut by 5 bases and J by 7 bases, with 18 bases left in between. CDR1 is SGHTA, CDR2 FQGTGA, per germline. The CDR3 is 15 amino acids. Combining the CDR3 with reference TRBV7-3 and TRBJ2-1 gives the whole variable domain GAGVSQTPSNKVTEKGKYVELRCDPISGHTALYWYRQSLGQGPEFLIYFQGTGAADDSGLPNDRFFAVRPEGSVSTLKIQRTERGDSAVYLCASSPTGEVRNEQFFGPGTRLTVL.

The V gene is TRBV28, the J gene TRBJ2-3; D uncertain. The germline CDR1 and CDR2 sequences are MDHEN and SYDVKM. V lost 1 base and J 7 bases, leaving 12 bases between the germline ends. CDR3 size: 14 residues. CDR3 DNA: TGTGCCAGCAGTTTATCTCGGAGCGTTTATACGCAGTATTTT. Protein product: CASSLSRSVYTQYF.

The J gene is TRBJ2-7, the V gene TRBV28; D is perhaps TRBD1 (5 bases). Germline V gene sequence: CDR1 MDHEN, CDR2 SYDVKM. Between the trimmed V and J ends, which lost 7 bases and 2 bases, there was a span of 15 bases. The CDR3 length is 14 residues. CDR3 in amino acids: CASTIRAGPYEQYF. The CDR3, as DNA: TGTGCCAGCACCATAAGGGCAGGGCCCTACGAGCAGTACTTC.

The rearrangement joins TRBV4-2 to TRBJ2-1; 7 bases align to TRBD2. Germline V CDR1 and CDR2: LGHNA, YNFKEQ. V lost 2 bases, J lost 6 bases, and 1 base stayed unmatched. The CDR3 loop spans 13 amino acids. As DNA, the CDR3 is TGTGCCAGCAGCCAAAGGACTAGCAATGAGCAGTTCTTC. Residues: CASSQRTSNEQFF.

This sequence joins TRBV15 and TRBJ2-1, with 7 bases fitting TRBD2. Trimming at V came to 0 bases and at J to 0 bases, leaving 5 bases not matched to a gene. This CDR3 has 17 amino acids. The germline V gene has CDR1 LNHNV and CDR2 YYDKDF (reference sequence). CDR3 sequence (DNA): TGTGCCACCAGCAGAGAGCAAGCGGGGAGCTCCTACAATGAGCAGTTCTTC. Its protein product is CATSREQAGSSYNEQFF.

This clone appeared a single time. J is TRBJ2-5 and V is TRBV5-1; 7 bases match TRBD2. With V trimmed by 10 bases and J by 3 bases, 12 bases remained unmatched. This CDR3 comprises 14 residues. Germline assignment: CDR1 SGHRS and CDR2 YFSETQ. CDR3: CAAILAMMEETQYF. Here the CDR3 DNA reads TGCGCCGCTATACTAGCGATGATGGAAGAGACCCAGTACTTC.

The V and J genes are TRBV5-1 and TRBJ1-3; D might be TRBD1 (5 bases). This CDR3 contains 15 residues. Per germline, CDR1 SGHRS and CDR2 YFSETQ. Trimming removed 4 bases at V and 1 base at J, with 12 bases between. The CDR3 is CASSPDGGSGNTIYF. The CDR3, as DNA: TGCGCCAGCAGCCCGGACGGGGGTTCTGGAAACACCATATATTTT.

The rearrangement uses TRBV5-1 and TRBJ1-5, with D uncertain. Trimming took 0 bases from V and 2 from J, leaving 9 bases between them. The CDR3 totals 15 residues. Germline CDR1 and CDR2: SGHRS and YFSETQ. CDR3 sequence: CASSLAGGGNQPQHF. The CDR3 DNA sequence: TGCGCCAGCAGCTTGGCGGGAGGAGGCAATCAGCCCCAGCATTTT. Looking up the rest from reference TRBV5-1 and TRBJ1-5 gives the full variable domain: KAGVTQTPRYLIKTRGQQVTLSCSPISGHRSVSWYQQTPGQGLQFLFEYFSETQRNKGNFPGRFSGRQFSNSRSEMNVSTLELGDSALYLCASSLAGGGNQPQHFGDGTRLSIL.

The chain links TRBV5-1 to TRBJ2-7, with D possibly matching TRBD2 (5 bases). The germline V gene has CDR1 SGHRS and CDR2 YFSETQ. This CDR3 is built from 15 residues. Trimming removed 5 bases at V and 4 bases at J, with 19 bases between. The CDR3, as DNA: TGCGCCAGCAGTTGGGAGTTAGCGAGCGTTTACGAGCAGTACTTC. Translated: CASSWELASVYEQYF. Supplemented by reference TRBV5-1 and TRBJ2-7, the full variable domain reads KAGVTQTPRYLIKTRGQQVTLSCSPISGHRSVSWYQQTPGQGLQFLFEYFSETQRNKGNFPGRFSGRQFSNSRSEMNVSTLELGDSALYLCASSWELASVYEQYFGPGTRLTVT.

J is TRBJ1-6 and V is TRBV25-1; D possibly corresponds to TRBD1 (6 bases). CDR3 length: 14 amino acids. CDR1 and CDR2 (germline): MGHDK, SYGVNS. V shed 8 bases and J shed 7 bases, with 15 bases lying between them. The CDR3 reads CASSTGQGNSPLHF. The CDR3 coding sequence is TGTGCCAGCTCTACAGGGCAGGGGAATTCACCCCTCCACTTT. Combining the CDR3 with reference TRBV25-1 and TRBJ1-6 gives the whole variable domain EADIYQTPRYLVIGTGKKITLECSQTMGHDKMYWYQQDPGMELHLIHYSYGVNSTEKGDLSSESTVSRIRTEHFPLTLESARPSHTSQYLCASSTGQGNSPLHFGNGTRLTVT.

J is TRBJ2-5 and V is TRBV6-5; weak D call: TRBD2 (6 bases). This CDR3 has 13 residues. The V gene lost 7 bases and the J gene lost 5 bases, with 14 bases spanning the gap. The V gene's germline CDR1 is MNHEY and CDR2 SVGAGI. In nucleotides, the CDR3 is TGTGCCAGCAAGTTCTTGGGACTGGAGACCCAGTACTTC. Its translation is CASKFLGLETQYF.

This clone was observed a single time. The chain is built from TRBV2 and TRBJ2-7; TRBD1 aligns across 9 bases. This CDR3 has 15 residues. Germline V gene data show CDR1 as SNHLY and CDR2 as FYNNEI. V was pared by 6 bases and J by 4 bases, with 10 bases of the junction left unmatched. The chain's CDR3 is CASRYPGQGVYEQYF. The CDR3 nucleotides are TGTGCCAGCAGGTACCCGGGACAGGGAGTTTACGAGCAGTACTTC.

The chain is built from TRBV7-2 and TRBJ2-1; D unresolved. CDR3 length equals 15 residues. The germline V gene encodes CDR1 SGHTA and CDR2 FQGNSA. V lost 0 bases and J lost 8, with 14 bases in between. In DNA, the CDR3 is TGTGCCAGCAGCTTAGCGTTATCGCCGCGCGATGAGCAGTTCTTC. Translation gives CASSLALSPRDEQFF.

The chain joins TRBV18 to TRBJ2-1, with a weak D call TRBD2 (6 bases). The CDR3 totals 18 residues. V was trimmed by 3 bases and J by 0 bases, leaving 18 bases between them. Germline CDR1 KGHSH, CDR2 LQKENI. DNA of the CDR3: TGTGCCAGCTCACCGAAGAGCTCTCGGGGGAGCTCCTACAATGAGCAGTTCTTC. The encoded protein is CASSPKSSRGSSYNEQFF.

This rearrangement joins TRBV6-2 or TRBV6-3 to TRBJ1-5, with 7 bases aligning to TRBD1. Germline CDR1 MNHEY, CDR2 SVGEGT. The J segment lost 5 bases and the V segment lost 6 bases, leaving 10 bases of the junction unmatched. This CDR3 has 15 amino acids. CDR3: CASSSLSRGDQPQHF. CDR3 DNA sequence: TGTGCCAGCAGCTCGCTATCCAGGGGGGATCAGCCCCAGCATTTT.

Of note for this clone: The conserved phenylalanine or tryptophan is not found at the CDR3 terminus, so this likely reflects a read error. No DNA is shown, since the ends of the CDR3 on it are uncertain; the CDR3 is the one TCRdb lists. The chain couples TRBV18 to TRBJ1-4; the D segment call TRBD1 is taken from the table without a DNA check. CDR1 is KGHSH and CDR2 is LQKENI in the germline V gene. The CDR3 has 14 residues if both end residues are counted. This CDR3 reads CASSQTNADDRRSY.

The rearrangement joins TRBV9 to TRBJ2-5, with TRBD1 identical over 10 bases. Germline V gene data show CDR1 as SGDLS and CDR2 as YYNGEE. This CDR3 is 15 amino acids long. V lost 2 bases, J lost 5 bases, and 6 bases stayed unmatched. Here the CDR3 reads CASSVGDRGSETQYF. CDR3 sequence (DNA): TGTGCCAGCAGCGTGGGGGACAGGGGATCCGAGACCCAGTACTTC.

The CDR3 bases are TGTGCCAGCAGCCACACTCCCGGGAGCACAGATACGCAGTATTTT. Protein sequence: CASSHTPGSTDTQYF. This chain joins TRBV4-2 and TRBJ2-3; D gene uncertain. Looked up from germline, CDR1 is LGHNA and CDR2 is YNFKEQ. V dropped 3 bases and J dropped 0 bases, with 10 bases sitting between them. The CDR3 spans 15 residues.

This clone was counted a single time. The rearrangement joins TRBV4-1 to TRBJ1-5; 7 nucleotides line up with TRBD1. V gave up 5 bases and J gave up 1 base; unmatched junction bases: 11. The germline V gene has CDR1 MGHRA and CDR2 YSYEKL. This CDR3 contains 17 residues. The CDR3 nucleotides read TGCGCCAGCAGCGATTCGACAGGGCCTTGGAGCAATCAGCCCCAGCATTTT. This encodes CASSDSTGPWSNQPQHF.

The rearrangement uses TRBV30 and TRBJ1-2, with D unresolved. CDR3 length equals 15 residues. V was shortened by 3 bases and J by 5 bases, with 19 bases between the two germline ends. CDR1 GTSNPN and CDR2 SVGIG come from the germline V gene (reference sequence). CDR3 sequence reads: CAWSPGVQSLYGYTF. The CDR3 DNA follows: TGTGCCTGGAGCCCCGGGGTACAGTCACTTTATGGCTACACCTTC. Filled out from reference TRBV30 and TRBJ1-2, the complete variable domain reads SQTIHQWPATLVQPVGSPLSLECTVEGTSNPNLYWYRQAAGRGLQLLFYSVGIGQISSEVPQNLSASRPQDRQFILSSKKLLLSDSGFYLCAWSPGVQSLYGYTFGSGTRLTVV.